This entry lists 7 T cell receptor beta chains sequenced from one sample in a study of OX40 agonist ivuxolimab in advanced cancers. Sequencing used immunoSEQ multiplex PCR; TCRdb keeps in-frame clones, though not all of them. The table has roughly 74,000 clones, 94% seen once. The source was CD4+ or CD8+ T cells sorted from blood, collected in a trial of the OX40 agonist ivuxolimab. All receptors derive from an adult with an advanced solid tumor such as melanoma, head and neck, liver or kidney cancer.

This sequence joins TRBV7-9 and TRBJ2-1; TRBD2 matches 10 bases. Germline CDR1 and CDR2: SEHNR and FQNEAQ (reference sequence). The length of the CDR3 is 14 residues. V shed 11 bases, J shed 8 bases, and the junction held 12 bases outside the gene matches. Written as DNA, the CDR3 is TGTGCCTCCGAAGAGCGGGAGGGTTTCGATGAGCAGTTCTTC. Translation: CASEEREGFDEQFF.

This clone appeared once. The V call is TRBV27, the J call TRBJ2-7; TRBD1 or TRBD2 may be the D gene (5 bases each). Germline CDR1 MNHEY, CDR2 SMNVEV (reference sequence). The CDR3 has 14 residues. V was cut by 4 bases and J by 0 bases, with 10 bases left in between. The DNA of the CDR3 is TGTGCCAGCAGTTGGGACCAAACCTCCTACGAGCAGTACTTC. Its translation is CASSWDQTSYEQYF.

The V call is TRBV15, the J call TRBJ1-2; 8 bases are shared with TRBD1. The germline gives CDR1 LNHNV, CDR2 YYDKDF (reference sequence). The CDR3 has 12 amino acids. Trimming at V came to 8 bases and at J to 6 bases, leaving 5 bases not matched to a gene. The CDR3 DNA follows: TGTGCCACCCGTCGGACAGGGAATGGCTACACCTTC. Translation: CATRRTGNGYTF.

This sequence joins TRBV19 and TRBJ1-2; D unresolved. Trimming stripped 5 bases from V and 3 bases from J, with 22 bases between. The CDR3 has 17 residues. Germline lookup yields CDR1 LNHDA and CDR2 SQIVND (reference sequence). CDR3 amino acids: CASSGGIIPSWHYGYTF. Written as DNA, the CDR3 is TGTGCCAGTAGTGGCGGAATTATACCTTCGTGGCACTATGGCTACACCTTC.

V gene TRBV7-9 combines with J gene TRBJ2-7; the match to TRBD2 covers 10 bases. CDR1 SEHNR and CDR2 FQNEAQ come from the germline V gene (reference sequence). This CDR3 is built from 19 residues. V gave up 5 bases and J gave up 3 bases; unmatched junction bases: 19. This CDR3 reads CASSPGSGRVLREVYEQYF. CDR3 DNA sequence: TGTGCCAGCAGCCCCGGGAGCGGGAGGGTCCTAAGGGAGGTCTACGAGCAGTACTTC.

V gene TRBV28 combines with J gene TRBJ1-2, with a weak D call TRBD1 (6 bases). The CDR3 has 14 amino acids. V gave up 1 base and J gave up 3 bases, with 9 bases separating them. CDR1 and CDR2 (germline): MDHEN, SYDVKM. The CDR3 nucleotides read TGTGCCAGCAGTTTATACAGGGCCGACTATGGCTACACCTTC. Translating it yields CASSLYRADYGYTF.

This clone showed up just a few times. The rearrangement uses TRBV13 and TRBJ2-7; 11 bases align to TRBD1. The CDR3 covers 14 residues. Germline CDR1 PRHDT, CDR2 FYEKMQ (reference sequence). V lost 5 bases and J lost 7; bases outside the gene matches: 7. CDR3 region: CASSQDRGLGEQYF. CDR3 sequence (DNA): TGTGCCAGCAGCCAGGACAGGGGGCTGGGGGAGCAGTACTTC. Using reference TRBV13 and TRBJ2-7 for the parts outside the CDR3, the full variable domain is AAGVIQSPRHLIKEKRETATLKCYPIPRHDTVYWYQQGPGQDPQFLISFYEKMQSDKGSIPDRFSAQQFSDYHSELNMSSLELGDSALYFCASSQDRGLGEQYFGPGTRLTVT.